The T cell receptor beta chain described here comes from a study of blood T cell repertoires in COVID-19. At the level of the study: Acute and convalescent COVID-19 samples came from the United States, Italy and Spain. T cells, B-cell-depleted T cells, or PBMCs provided the cDNA or gDNA that served as material.

Source study methods: The assay estimated nucleated cells by amplifying reference gene primers. Sequencing used immunoSEQ multiplex PCR; TCRdb keeps in-frame clones, though not all of them. V and J calls and clone size are as listed in that table; D and trimming were resolved from the DNA. The sample contains around 100,000 clones, around 87% of which appear only once. This CDR3 comprises 16 residues. With V trimmed by 1 base and J by 6 bases, 8 bases remained unmatched. CDR1 and CDR2 from the germline V gene are SGHTA and FQGNSA. This clone was seen only once. This chain uses TRBV7-2 with TRBJ2-3; 9 bases align to TRBD2. Source material: peripheral blood. The receptor was isolated from a woman aged 80 or over with acute or convalescent COVID-19. The CDR3 region has the DNA TGTGCCAGCAGCTTAGGGGGTAGCGGGAGTGGGGATACGCAGTATTTT. Residues: CASSLGGSGSGDTQYF. The entire variable domain, with the rest obtained from reference TRBV7-2 and TRBJ2-3, is as follows: GAGVSQSPSNKVTEKGKDVELRCDPISGHTALYWYRQSLGQGLEFLIYFQGNSAPDKSGLPSDRFSAERTGGSVSTLTIQRTQQEDSAVYLCASSLGGSGSGDTQYFGPGTRLTVL.